This TCR beta chain was captured in a study of T cells after yellow fever vaccination. Study results and caveats: Re-detected after boosting: most primary clones, more than 95% of CD4 and under 90% of CD8. On re-exposure, the response was weaker but peaked faster, at day 5 versus 15.

The CDR3 length is 14 residues. Germline-derived CDR1 and CDR2 are ENHRY and SYGVKD. Between the trimmed V and J ends, which lost 10 bases and 3 bases, there was a span of 17 bases. For TCR, cDNA came from 5'RACE template switching, which added a universal primer site and UMIs. TCRdb redid the calling of the 5' RACE reads with MiXCR, one entry per CDR3 protein. The data contain a few hundred thousand distinct CDR3 sequences, about 4% of them singletons. Only a few counts were recorded for this clonotype. Antigen: not known. The TCR comes from a man between 18 and 35 years old who received the YFV17D yellow fever vaccine. This chain links TRBV10-3 with TRBJ2-3; D possibly uses TRBD1 or TRBD2 (6 bases each). Sequenced material: PBMCs, taken 5 days after the yellow fever booster vaccination. The CDR3 reads CATLHGGRTDTQYF. DNA for the CDR3: TGTGCCACCTTACACGGGGGCAGGACAGATACGCAGTATTTT.